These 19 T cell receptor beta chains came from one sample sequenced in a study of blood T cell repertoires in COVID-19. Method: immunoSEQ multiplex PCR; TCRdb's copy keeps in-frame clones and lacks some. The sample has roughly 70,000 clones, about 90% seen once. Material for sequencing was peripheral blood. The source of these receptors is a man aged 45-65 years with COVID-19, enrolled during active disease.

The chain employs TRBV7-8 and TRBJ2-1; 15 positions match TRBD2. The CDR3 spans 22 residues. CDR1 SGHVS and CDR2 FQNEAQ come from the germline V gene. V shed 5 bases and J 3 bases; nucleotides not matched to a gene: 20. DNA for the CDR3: TGTGCCAGCAGCGAACCTTCAGGACTAGCGGGAGGGACATACCTTAACTACAATGAGCAGTTCTTC. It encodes CASSEPSGLAGGTYLNYNEQFF.

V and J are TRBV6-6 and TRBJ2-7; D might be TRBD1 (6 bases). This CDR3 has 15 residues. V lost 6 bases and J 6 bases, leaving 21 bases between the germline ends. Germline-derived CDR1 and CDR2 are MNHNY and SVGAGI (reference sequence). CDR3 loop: CASSPRVGALIEQYF. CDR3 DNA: TGTGCCAGCAGCCCCCGGGTGGGGGCGCTTATCGAGCAGTACTTC.

The chain's CDR3 is CASSFTGAGDLGNEQFF. CDR3 nucleotides: TGTGCCAGCAGTTTCACAGGAGCGGGAGATCTGGGGAATGAGCAGTTCTTC. This sequence joins TRBV5-6 and TRBJ2-1; 8 bases align to TRBD2. The germline V gene encodes CDR1 SGHDT and CDR2 YYEEEE. The V segment lost 5 bases and the J segment 7 bases; nucleotides outside the gene matches: 17. CDR3 length: 17 amino acids.

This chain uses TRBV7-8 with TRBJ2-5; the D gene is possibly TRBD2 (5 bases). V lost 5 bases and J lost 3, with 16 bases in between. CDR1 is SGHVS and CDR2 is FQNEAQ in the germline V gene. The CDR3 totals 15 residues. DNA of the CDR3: TGTGCCAGCAGCCCAGCTGGGAGCGGCAAAGAGACCCAGTACTTC. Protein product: CASSPAGSGKETQYF.

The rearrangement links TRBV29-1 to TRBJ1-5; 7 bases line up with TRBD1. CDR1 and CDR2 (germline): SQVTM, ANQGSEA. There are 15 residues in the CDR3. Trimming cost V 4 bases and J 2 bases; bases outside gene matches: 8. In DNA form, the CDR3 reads TGCAGCGTTGTTCAAGGGGGCGCGGGCAATCAGCCCCAGCATTTT. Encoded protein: CSVVQGGAGNQPQHF.

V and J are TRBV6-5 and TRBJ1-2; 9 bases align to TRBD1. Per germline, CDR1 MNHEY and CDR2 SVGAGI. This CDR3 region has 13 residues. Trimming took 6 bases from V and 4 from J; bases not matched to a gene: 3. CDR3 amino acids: CASSKGQGYGYTF. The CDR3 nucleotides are TGTGCCAGCAGCAAGGGACAGGGCTATGGCTACACCTTC.

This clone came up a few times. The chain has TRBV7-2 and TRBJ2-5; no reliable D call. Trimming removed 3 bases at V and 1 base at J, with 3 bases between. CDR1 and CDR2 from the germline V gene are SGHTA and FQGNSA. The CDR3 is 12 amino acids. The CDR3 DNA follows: TGTGCCAGCAGCTTCAGCCAAGAGACCCAGTACTTC. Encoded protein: CASSFSQETQYF.

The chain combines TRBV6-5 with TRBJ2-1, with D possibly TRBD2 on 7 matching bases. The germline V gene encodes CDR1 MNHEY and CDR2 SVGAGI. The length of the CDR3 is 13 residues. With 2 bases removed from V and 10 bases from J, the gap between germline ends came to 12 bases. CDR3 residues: CASSYRGAVEQFF. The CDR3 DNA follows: TGTGCCAGCAGTTACCGGGGGGCAGTAGAGCAGTTCTTC.

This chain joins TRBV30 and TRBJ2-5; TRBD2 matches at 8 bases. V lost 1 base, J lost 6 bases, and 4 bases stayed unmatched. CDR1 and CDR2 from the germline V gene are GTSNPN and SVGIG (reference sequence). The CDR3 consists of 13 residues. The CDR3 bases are TGTGCCTGGAGTGGCGGGGGGCTAAAGACCCAGTACTTC. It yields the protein CAWSGGGLKTQYF.

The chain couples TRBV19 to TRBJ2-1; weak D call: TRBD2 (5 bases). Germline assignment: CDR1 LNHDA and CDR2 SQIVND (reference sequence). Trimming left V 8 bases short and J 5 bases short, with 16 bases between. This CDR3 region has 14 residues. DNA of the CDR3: TGTGCCAGTGCCCCAGGCAGCGGACACAATGAGCAGTTCTTC. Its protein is CASAPGSGHNEQFF.

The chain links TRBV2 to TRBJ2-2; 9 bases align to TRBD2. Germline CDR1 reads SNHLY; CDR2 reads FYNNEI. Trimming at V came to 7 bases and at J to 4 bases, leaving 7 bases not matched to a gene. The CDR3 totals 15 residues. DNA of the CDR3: TGTGCCAGCAAGAAGGCTAGCGGGACCACCGGGGAGCTGTTTTTT. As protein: CASKKASGTTGELFF.

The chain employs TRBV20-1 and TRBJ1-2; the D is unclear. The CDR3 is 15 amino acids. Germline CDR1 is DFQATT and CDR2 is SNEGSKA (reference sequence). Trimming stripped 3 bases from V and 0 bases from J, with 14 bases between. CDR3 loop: CSASRGKGANYGYTF. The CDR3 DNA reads TGCAGTGCTAGTCGTGGTAAGGGAGCTAACTATGGCTACACCTTC.

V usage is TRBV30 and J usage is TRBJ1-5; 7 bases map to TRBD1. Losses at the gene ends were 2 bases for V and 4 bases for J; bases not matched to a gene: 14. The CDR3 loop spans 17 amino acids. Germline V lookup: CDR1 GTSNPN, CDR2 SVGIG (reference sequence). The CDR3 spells CAWSSTDSDRANQPQHF. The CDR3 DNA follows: TGTGCCTGGAGTAGTACGGATTCCGACAGGGCGAATCAGCCCCAGCATTTT.

As DNA, the CDR3 is TGTGCCAGCAGCTTACGCCCTAGGGGCGTTTCCTACGAGCAGTACTTC. This gives the protein CASSLRPRGVSYEQYF. The chain couples TRBV7-8 to TRBJ2-7; tentatively, D is TRBD1 (5 bases). Germline lookup yields CDR1 SGHVS and CDR2 FQNEAQ. Trimming removed 2 bases at V and 1 base at J, with 15 bases between. The CDR3 runs to 16 residues.

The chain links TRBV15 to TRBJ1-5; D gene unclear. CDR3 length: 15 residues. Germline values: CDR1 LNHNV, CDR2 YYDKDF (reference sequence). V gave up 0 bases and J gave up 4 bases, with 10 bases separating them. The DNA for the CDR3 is TGTGCCACCAGCAGAGATCTGGGCCGTAATCAGCCCCAGCATTTT. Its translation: CATSRDLGRNQPQHF.

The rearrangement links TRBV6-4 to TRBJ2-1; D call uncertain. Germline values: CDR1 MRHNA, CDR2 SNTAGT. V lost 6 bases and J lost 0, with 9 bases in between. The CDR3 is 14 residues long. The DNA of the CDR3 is TGTGCCAGCAGCCCTATGAGCTCCTACAATGAGCAGTTCTTC. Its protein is CASSPMSSYNEQFF.

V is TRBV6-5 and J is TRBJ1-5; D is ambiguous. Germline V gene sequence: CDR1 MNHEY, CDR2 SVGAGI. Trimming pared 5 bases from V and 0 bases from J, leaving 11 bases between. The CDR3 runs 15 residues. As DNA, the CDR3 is TGTGCCAGCAGTAGAGAAACCTATAGCAATCAGCCCCAGCATTTT. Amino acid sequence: CASSRETYSNQPQHF.

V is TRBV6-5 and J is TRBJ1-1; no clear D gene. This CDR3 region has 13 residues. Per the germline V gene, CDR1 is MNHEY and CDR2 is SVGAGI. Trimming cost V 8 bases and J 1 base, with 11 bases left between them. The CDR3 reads CASGLEGNTEAFF. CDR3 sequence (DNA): TGTGCCAGCGGTCTAGAGGGGAACACTGAAGCTTTCTTT.

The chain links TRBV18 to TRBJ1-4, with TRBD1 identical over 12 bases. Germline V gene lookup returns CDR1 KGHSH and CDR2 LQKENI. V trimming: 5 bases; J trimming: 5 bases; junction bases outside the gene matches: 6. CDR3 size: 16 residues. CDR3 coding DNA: TGTGCCAGCTCAACCGGGACAGGGGGCCCAAATGAAAAACTGTTTTTT. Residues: CASSTGTGGPNEKLFF.